Shown below are 27 T cell receptor beta chains from a single sample sequenced in a study of blood T cell repertoires in COVID-19. Method: immunoSEQ multiplex PCR; TCRdb's copy keeps in-frame clones and lacks some. The sample has 250,000 to 300,000 clones, roughly 89% seen once. Sequenced input: peripheral blood. These TCRs come from a woman aged 55-69 years with COVID-19, enrolled during active disease.

This rearrangement joins TRBV3-1 (or the pseudogene TRBV3-2) to TRBJ2-3; TRBD1 might be the D (5 bases). The germline V and J ends were trimmed by 4 bases and 1 base, with 18 bases remaining between them. Germline V gene sequence: CDR1 LGHDT, CDR2 YNNKEL (reference sequence). The CDR3 is made up of 17 amino acids. CDR3 DNA: TGTGCCAGCAGCCTCAGGGTAAGGGAAACAGGCACAGATACGCAGTATTTT. Its protein product is CASSLRVRETGTDTQYF.

In this sample, this clone turned up a few times. The gene calls are TRBV3-1 (or the pseudogene TRBV3-2) and TRBJ1-3; TRBD1 is a possible D gene (6 bases). The CDR3 covers 12 residues. V lost 4 bases and J lost 13, with 14 bases in between. CDR1 and CDR2 from the germline V gene are LGHDT and YNNKEL (reference sequence). The CDR3 DNA sequence: TGTGCCAGCAGCCTATCGGGGGGCCCGATATATTTT. Amino acids: CASSLSGGPIYF.

The chain uses TRBV4-2 and TRBJ1-1, with unresolved D. This CDR3 contains 14 residues. Germline V gives CDR1 LGHNA, CDR2 YNFKEQ. Trimming shortened V by 0 bases and J by 5 bases, and 10 bases separated the two germline ends. The chain's CDR3 is CASSQDRGGTEAFF. Written as DNA, the CDR3 is TGTGCCAGCAGCCAAGATAGAGGTGGGACTGAAGCTTTCTTT.

The chain has TRBV10-3 and TRBJ1-5; a weak D match, TRBD1 (5 bases). Germline V gene lookup returns CDR1 ENHRY and CDR2 SYGVKD. The length of the CDR3 is 15 residues. V was shortened by 4 bases and J by 6 bases, with 16 bases between the two germline ends. CDR3 residues: CAISVGGARGQPQHF. CDR3 coding DNA: TGTGCCATCAGTGTTGGAGGGGCCCGGGGTCAGCCCCAGCATTTT.

V gene TRBV7-9 combines with J gene TRBJ2-3; D is ambiguous. Per germline, CDR1 SEHNR and CDR2 FQNEAQ (reference sequence). The CDR3 runs 13 residues. The germline V and J ends were trimmed by 4 bases and 4 bases, with 9 bases remaining between them. The CDR3 DNA reads as TGTGCCAGCAGCTCACTGATACCAGATACGCAGTATTTT. Protein product: CASSSLIPDTQYF. The full variable domain, completed using reference TRBV7-9 and TRBJ2-3, is DTGVSQNPRHKITKRGQNVTFRCDPISEHNRLYWYRQTLGQGPEFLTYFQNEAQLEKSRLLSDRFSAERPKGSFSTLEIQRTEQGDSAMYLCASSSLIPDTQYFGPGTRLTVL.

The chain couples TRBV3-1 (or the pseudogene TRBV3-2) to TRBJ1-5, with 10 bases that match TRBD1. The V gene's germline CDR1 is LGHDT and CDR2 YNNKEL (reference sequence). The CDR3 length is 15 residues. V was clipped by 4 bases and J by 2 bases; unmatched bases: 2. The CDR3 reads CASSRGTGGNQPQHF. CDR3 nucleotide sequence: TGTGCCAGCAGCCGAGGGACAGGGGGCAATCAGCCCCAGCATTTT.

This clone was seen only a few times. The chain has TRBV4-1 and TRBJ1-2, with 7 bases fitting TRBD1. Germline trimming cut 0 bases from V and 7 bases from J; bases unmatched to any gene: 5. The CDR3 is made up of 14 amino acids. CDR1 and CDR2 from the germline V gene are MGHRA and YSYEKL. CDR3 sequence reads: CASSQEQGWGGYTF. In nucleotides, the CDR3 is TGCGCCAGCAGCCAAGAACAGGGGTGGGGTGGCTACACCTTC.

J is TRBJ1-1 and V is TRBV5-1, with 9 bases aligning to TRBD1. With 5 bases clipped from V and 3 bases from J, the junction kept 11 bases outside the gene matches. This CDR3 contains 16 residues. Germline values: CDR1 SGHRS, CDR2 YFSETQ. CDR3 DNA sequence: TGCGCCAGCAGTCTGGACAGGGGTTTGCCAGACACTGAAGCTTTCTTT. Amino acids: CASSLDRGLPDTEAFF.

The rearrangement joins TRBV5-5 to TRBJ1-2; D is unclear. Per the germline V gene, CDR1 is SGHKS and CDR2 is YYEKEE (reference sequence). V was clipped by 6 bases and J by 8 bases, with 26 bases between them. There are 16 residues in the CDR3. The CDR3 DNA is TGTGCCAGCATCACCAACCCGACTATTTGGGTGGACGGCTACACCTTC. It specifies CASITNPTIWVDGYTF.

This clone has only one observation. The chain has TRBV4-3 and TRBJ2-2, with D possibly being TRBD1 (5 bases). The CDR3 runs to 13 residues. Germline-derived CDR1 and CDR2 are LGHNA and YSLEER. V lost 4 bases and J lost 6, with 9 bases in between. CDR3 nucleotides: TGCGCCAGCAGCCTCAGGGTGTCCGGGGAGCTGTTTTTT. This encodes CASSLRVSGELFF.

This chain joins TRBV4-3 and TRBJ2-7; 8 bases fit TRBD1. V lost 3 bases, J lost 3 bases, and 10 bases stayed unmatched. The CDR3 has 16 amino acids. Germline assignment: CDR1 LGHNA and CDR2 YSLEER. CDR3 region: CASSQELGQADYEQYF. In nucleotides, the CDR3 is TGCGCCAGCAGCCAGGAATTGGGACAGGCGGACTACGAGCAGTACTTC.

V and J are TRBV5-6 and TRBJ2-7; 9 bases are shared with TRBD1. After removal of 3 bases from V and 3 bases from J, the junction contained 10 bases not matched to a gene. The CDR3 length is 16 residues. Per germline, CDR1 SGHDT and CDR2 YYEEEE. The CDR3 loop reads CASSSTQGAHVYEQYF. In DNA form, the CDR3 reads TGTGCCAGCAGCTCAACACAGGGGGCGCACGTCTACGAGCAGTACTTC.

J is TRBJ1-6 and V is TRBV6-4; D may be TRBD1 (6 bases). The CDR3 extends over 16 amino acids. With 3 bases removed from V and 8 bases from J, the gap between germline ends came to 17 bases. CDR1 MRHNA and CDR2 SNTAGT come from the germline V gene. CDR3 loop: CASSEGLGGSDSPLHF. CDR3 nucleotide sequence: TGTGCCAGCAGTGAGGGTTTAGGGGGTTCAGATTCACCCCTCCACTTT.

The V call is TRBV18, the J call TRBJ2-7, with 7 bases lining up with TRBD2. The germline CDR1 and CDR2 sequences are KGHSH and LQKENI. The CDR3 contains 15 residues. J gave up 2 bases and V 0 bases, and 4 bases lay outside the gene matches. The CDR3 DNA is TGTGCCAGCTCACCACCGAGCGGGGAGCCCTACGAGCAGTACTTC. Protein sequence: CASSPPSGEPYEQYF.

The chain combines TRBV19 with TRBJ2-2; tentatively, D is TRBD1 (6 bases). This CDR3 spans 18 amino acids. Germline V gene lookup returns CDR1 LNHDA and CDR2 SQIVND (reference sequence). Trimming removed 8 bases at V and 2 bases at J, with 24 bases between. The CDR3 DNA is TGTGCCAGTCCGCTCACCCGACAGGTAGATCTAAACACCGGGGAGCTGTTTTTT. Its translation: CASPLTRQVDLNTGELFF.

The V and J genes are TRBV15 and TRBJ1-2; D may be TRBD1 (6 bases). Germline V gives CDR1 LNHNV, CDR2 YYDKDF (reference sequence). This CDR3 is 13 amino acids long. Trimming took off 1 base at V and 7 bases at J, with 10 bases between the two ends. Written as DNA, the CDR3 is TGTGCCACCAGCAGAGGTCAGGGGTTTGGCTACACCTTC. This codes for CATSRGQGFGYTF.

This clone was detected only once. The chain carries TRBV7-6 and TRBJ1-5, with D maybe TRBD1 (5 bases). Germline CDR1 reads SGHVS; CDR2 reads FNYEAQ. Trimming took 5 bases from V and 0 from J, leaving 14 bases between them. CDR3 length: 16 residues. This CDR3 reads CASSLGGDHSNQPQHF. The CDR3 DNA reads TGTGCCAGCAGCCTCGGGGGGGACCATAGCAATCAGCCCCAGCATTTT.

The V and J genes are TRBV6-5 and TRBJ1-5, with 8 bases aligning to TRBD1. Germline CDR1 is MNHEY and CDR2 is SVGAGI. This CDR3 is 15 amino acids long. V shed 7 bases, J shed 11 bases, and the junction held 16 bases outside the gene matches. The CDR3 here is CASTKRDRGVRSQHF. Here the CDR3 DNA reads TGTGCCAGCACCAAAAGAGACAGGGGAGTGAGGTCCCAGCATTTT.

This chain links TRBV9 with TRBJ2-7; maybe TRBD1 (6 bases). Trimming took 2 bases from V and 5 from J, leaving 14 bases between them. CDR1 and CDR2 (germline): SGDLS, YYNGEE. This CDR3 region has 14 residues. CDR3 residues: CASSVHPGENEQYF. CDR3 nucleotide sequence: TGTGCCAGCAGCGTCCACCCAGGGGAAAACGAGCAGTACTTC.

The V and J genes are TRBV15 and TRBJ1-2; 10 nucleotides agree with TRBD1. Germline lookup yields CDR1 LNHNV and CDR2 YYDKDF (reference sequence). Unmatched junction bases numbered 6, after V lost 0 bases and J lost 14 bases. CDR3 length: 13 amino acids. This CDR3 is CATSRDWDRGLTF. Written as DNA, the CDR3 is TGTGCCACCAGCAGAGATTGGGACAGGGGCTTGACCTTC. The full variable domain, in which reference TRBV15 and TRBJ1-2 provide the parts outside the CDR3, is DAMVIQNPRYQVTQFGKPVTLSCSQTLNHNVMYWYQQKSSQAPKLLFHYYDKDFNNEADTPDNFQSRRPNTSFCFLDIRSPGLGDTAMYLCATSRDWDRGLTFGSGTRLTVV.

V and J are TRBV18 and TRBJ1-6, with D possibly being TRBD1 (5 bases). CDR1 is KGHSH, CDR2 LQKENI, per germline. Trimming took 6 bases from V and 5 from J, leaving 20 bases between them. CDR3 length: 17 residues. The chain's CDR3 is CASSPRQPVGDNSPLHF. The CDR3 DNA reads as TGTGCCAGCTCGCCCAGACAGCCTGTTGGGGATAATTCACCCCTCCACTTT.

V is TRBV5-1 and J is TRBJ2-2, with 10 bases aligning to TRBD2. In germline, CDR1 is SGHRS, CDR2 YFSETQ. Germline trimming cut 1 base from V and 2 bases from J; bases unmatched to any gene: 2. The CDR3 runs to 16 residues. The CDR3 is CASSLLAGGNTGELFF. The DNA for the CDR3 is TGCGCCAGCAGCTTGTTAGCGGGGGGAAACACCGGGGAGCTGTTTTTT.

The chain employs TRBV5-8 and TRBJ1-5, with D hard to call. Trimming cost V 2 bases and J 4 bases, with 7 bases left between them. Germline lookup yields CDR1 SGHTS and CDR2 YDEGEE. This CDR3 region has 13 residues. The CDR3 bases are TGTGCCAGCAGCTTCACGGGGAATCAGCCCCAGCATTTT. Protein product: CASSFTGNQPQHF.

This chain joins TRBV27 and TRBJ2-1, with 9 bases matching TRBD1. J was trimmed by 2 bases and V by 3 bases; bases with no gene match: 2. This CDR3 comprises 15 residues. Per the germline V gene, CDR1 is MNHEY and CDR2 is SMNVEV (reference sequence). The CDR3 is CASSLGTGPYNEQFF. In DNA, the CDR3 is TGTGCCAGCAGTTTGGGGACAGGGCCCTACAATGAGCAGTTCTTC.

V usage is TRBV5-5 and J usage is TRBJ2-7, with D possibly being TRBD1 (5 bases). The CDR3 is made up of 15 amino acids. Germline CDR1 and CDR2: SGHKS and YYEKEE (reference sequence). Trimming shortened V by 0 bases and J by 3 bases, and 13 bases separated the two germline ends. The CDR3: CASSLATVRFYEQYF. The CDR3 region has the DNA TGTGCCAGCAGCTTGGCGACAGTCCGTTTCTACGAGCAGTACTTC.

This CDR3 reads CASSRSSGGGLETQYF. CDR3 coding DNA: TGTGCCAGCAGCCGATCGTCTGGCGGGGGGTTAGAGACCCAGTACTTC. The V and J genes are TRBV5-4 and TRBJ2-5, with 8 bases that match TRBD2. J was trimmed by 4 bases and V by 4 bases; bases with no gene match: 12. The CDR3 is 16 amino acids. CDR1 SGHNT and CDR2 YYREEE come from the germline V gene (reference sequence). The full variable domain, its missing parts supplied by reference TRBV5-4 and TRBJ2-5, is ETGVTQSPTHLIKTRGQQVTLRCSSQSGHNTVSWYQQALGQGPQFIFQYYREEENGRGNFPPRFSGLQFPNYSSELNVNALELDDSALYLCASSRSSGGGLETQYFGPGTRLLVL.

This chain connects TRBV7-3 to TRBJ1-6, with D perhaps TRBD1 (6 bases). V lost 1 base and J 5 bases, leaving 9 bases between the germline ends. Germline V lookup: CDR1 SGHTA, CDR2 FQGTGA. The CDR3 is 15 amino acids. CDR3 nucleotides: TGTGCCAGCAGCTTAAACAGGGCGGATAATTCACCCCTCCACTTT. Its protein product is CASSLNRADNSPLHF.